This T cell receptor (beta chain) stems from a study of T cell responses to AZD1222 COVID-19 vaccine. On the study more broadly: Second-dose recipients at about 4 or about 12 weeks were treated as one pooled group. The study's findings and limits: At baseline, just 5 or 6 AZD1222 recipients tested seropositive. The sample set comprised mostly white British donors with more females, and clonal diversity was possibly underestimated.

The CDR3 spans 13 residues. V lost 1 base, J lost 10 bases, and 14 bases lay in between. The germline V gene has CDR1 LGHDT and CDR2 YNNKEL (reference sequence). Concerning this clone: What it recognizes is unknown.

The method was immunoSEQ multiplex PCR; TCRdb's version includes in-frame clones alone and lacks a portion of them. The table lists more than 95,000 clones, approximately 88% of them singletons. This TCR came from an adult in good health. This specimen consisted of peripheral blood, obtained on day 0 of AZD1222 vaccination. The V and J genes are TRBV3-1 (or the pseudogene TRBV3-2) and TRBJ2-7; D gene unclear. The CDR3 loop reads CASSQVGVWIQYF. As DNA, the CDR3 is TGTGCCAGCAGCCAAGTCGGTGTCTGGATACAGTACTTC.